Listed below are T cell receptor beta chains from one sample, sequenced in a study of molecular identifiers for immune sequencing clone quantification. TCRdb ran MiXCR on the PCR reads and lists one entry per CDR3 protein. The sample consists of nearly 8,500 distinct CDR3 sequences, approximately 31% of them appearing once. Sequencing was carried out using naive CD8+ T cells from blood, with Jurkat cell RNA spiked in. The receptors stem from a human donor in good health. Some libraries in this study had Jurkat cell RNA spiked in. Both conserved end residues are part of each CDR3. D genes are given only for firm matches. The size entry is marked missing in some rows and otherwise reads once, few, many or a size class.

d_gene: -; j_gene: TRBJ2-5; abundance: -; v_gene: TRBV4-2; CDR3aa: CASRRVPGGLVEETQYF; CDR3nt: TGTGCCAGCCGCCGGGTCCCGGGGGGCCTCGTTGAAGAGACCCAGTACTTC
d_gene: -; j_gene: TRBJ2-2; abundance: few; v_gene: TRBV4-3; CDR3aa: CASSQDSWGGELFF; CDR3nt: TGCGCCAGCAGCCAAGATAGCTGGGGCGGGGAGCTGTTTTTT
d_gene: TRBD2; j_gene: TRBJ2-3; abundance: few; v_gene: TRBV12-3/TRBV12-4; CDR3aa: CASSFGLAGTDTQYF; CDR3nt: TGTGCCAGCAGTTTCGGACTAGCGGGCACAGATACGCAGTATTTT
d_gene: -; j_gene: TRBJ1-1; abundance: -; v_gene: TRBV20-1; CDR3aa: CSVPQQSWTEAFF; CDR3nt: TGCAGCGTGCCCCAACAAAGCTGGACTGAAGCTTTCTTT
d_gene: TRBD2; j_gene: TRBJ2-1; abundance: few; v_gene: TRBV20-1; CDR3aa: CSASWTGGPNEQFF; CDR3nt: TGCAGTGCCAGCTGGACGGGAGGGCCCAATGAGCAGTTCTTC
d_gene: -; j_gene: TRBJ2-3; abundance: -; v_gene: TRBV11-2; CDR3aa: CASSLDYSTDTQYF; CDR3nt: TGTGCCAGCAGCTTAGATTACAGCACAGATACGCAGTATTTT
d_gene: TRBD1; j_gene: TRBJ2-3; abundance: medium-sized; v_gene: TRBV7-9; CDR3aa: CASSPGQGATDTQYF; CDR3nt: TGTGCCAGCAGCCCCGGACAGGGGGCTACAGATACGCAGTATTTT
d_gene: -; j_gene: TRBJ2-7; abundance: -; v_gene: TRBV6-2/TRBV6-3; CDR3aa: CASTDGREDEQYF; CDR3nt: TGTGCCAGCACCGACGGCAGGGAGGACGAGCAGTACTTC
d_gene: -; j_gene: TRBJ2-7; abundance: -; v_gene: TRBV9; CDR3aa: CASSNPGTQQYF; CDR3nt: TGTGCCAGCAGCAACCCGGGAACCCAGCAGTACTTC
d_gene: -; j_gene: TRBJ1-1; abundance: few; v_gene: TRBV24-1; CDR3aa: CATSDYGTEAFF; CDR3nt: TGTGCCACCAGTGATTATGGCACTGAAGCTTTCTTT
d_gene: TRBD2; j_gene: TRBJ2-1; abundance: -; v_gene: TRBV7-6; CDR3aa: CASSLLAGPPNEQFF; CDR3nt: TGTGCCAGCAGCTTACTAGCGGGGCCTCCCAATGAGCAGTTCTTC
d_gene: TRBD1; j_gene: TRBJ2-7; abundance: -; v_gene: TRBV20-1; CDR3aa: CSAGDSPSYEQYF; CDR3nt: TGCAGTGCGGGGGACAGCCCCTCCTACGAGCAGTACTTC
d_gene: -; j_gene: TRBJ1-5; abundance: few; v_gene: TRBV7-6; CDR3aa: CASSLIPPMRGNQPQHF; CDR3nt: TGTGCCAGCAGCTTAATTCCCCCCATGCGAGGCAATCAGCCCCAGCATTTT
d_gene: TRBD1; j_gene: TRBJ2-3; abundance: -; v_gene: TRBV28; CDR3aa: CAGSQGDRSTDTQYF; CDR3nt: TGTGCCGGCTCCCAGGGGGACAGGAGCACAGATACGCAGTATTTT
d_gene: -; j_gene: TRBJ2-7; abundance: -; v_gene: TRBV20-1; CDR3aa: CSAAWTGRAYEQYF; CDR3nt: TGCAGTGCTGCATGGACAGGGAGGGCCTACGAGCAGTACTTC
d_gene: TRBD1; j_gene: TRBJ2-5; abundance: -; v_gene: TRBV7-9; CDR3aa: CASSQIYRQGLEETQYF; CDR3nt: TGTGCCAGCAGCCAAATATATCGACAGGGATTGGAAGAGACCCAGTACTTC
d_gene: -; j_gene: TRBJ2-2; abundance: medium-sized; v_gene: TRBV27; CDR3aa: CASMSPGAQGYTGELFF; CDR3nt: TGTGCCAGCATGTCCCCTGGGGCGCAGGGTTACACCGGGGAGCTGTTTTTT
d_gene: -; j_gene: TRBJ2-3; abundance: -; v_gene: TRBV9; CDR3aa: CASSDWTSDTQYF; CDR3nt: TGTGCCAGCAGCGATTGGACGTCCGATACGCAGTATTTT
d_gene: -; j_gene: TRBJ2-1; abundance: few; v_gene: TRBV28; CDR3aa: CASSLFRPSSYNEQFF; CDR3nt: TGTGCCAGCAGTTTATTTAGGCCCAGCTCCTACAATGAGCAGTTCTTC
d_gene: -; j_gene: TRBJ2-5; abundance: -; v_gene: TRBV7-2; CDR3aa: CASSFSRETQYF; CDR3nt: TGTGCCAGCAGCTTCAGCCGGGAGACCCAGTACTTC
d_gene: -; j_gene: TRBJ2-7; abundance: few; v_gene: TRBV18; CDR3aa: CASSPWTAAYEQYF; CDR3nt: TGTGCCAGCTCGCCGTGGACCGCCGCCTACGAGCAGTACTTC
d_gene: -; j_gene: TRBJ2-3; abundance: medium-sized; v_gene: TRBV7-9; CDR3aa: CASSFEGADTQYF; CDR3nt: TGTGCCAGCAGCTTTGAGGGAGCAGATACGCAGTATTTT
d_gene: -; j_gene: TRBJ1-4; abundance: -; v_gene: TRBV14; CDR3aa: CASSQDAGRTNGKLFF; CDR3nt: TGTGCCAGCAGCCAAGACGCGGGGAGGACTAATGGAAAACTGTTTTTT
d_gene: -; j_gene: TRBJ1-1; abundance: -; v_gene: TRBV12-3/TRBV12-4; CDR3aa: CASSLLGLEAFF; CDR3nt: TGTGCCAGCAGTTTATTGGGCTTGGAAGCTTTCTTT
d_gene: -; j_gene: TRBJ1-5; abundance: -; v_gene: TRBV28; CDR3aa: CAGEGRGNQPQHF; CDR3nt: TGTGCCGGAGAGGGTCGGGGCAATCAGCCCCAGCATTTT
d_gene: -; j_gene: TRBJ2-7; abundance: few; v_gene: TRBV5-4; CDR3aa: CASSGLGYEQYF; CDR3nt: TGTGCCAGCAGTGGACTCGGCTACGAGCAGTACTTC
d_gene: -; j_gene: TRBJ1-1; abundance: few; v_gene: TRBV5-6; CDR3aa: CASSNTGYTEAFF; CDR3nt: TGTGCCAGCAGCAATACAGGGTACACTGAAGCTTTCTTT
d_gene: -; j_gene: TRBJ1-1; abundance: few; v_gene: TRBV27; CDR3aa: CASSPDPMNTEAFF; CDR3nt: TGTGCCAGCAGTCCCGATCCAATGAACACTGAAGCTTTCTTT
d_gene: TRBD1; j_gene: TRBJ1-1; abundance: few; v_gene: TRBV4-3; CDR3aa: CASSPGTGDTEAFF; CDR3nt: TGCGCCAGCAGCCCCGGGACAGGGGACACTGAAGCTTTCTTT